This T cell receptor (beta chain) is from a study of patients and donors after allogeneic stem cell transplantation. CDR1 and CDR2 from the germline V gene are SEHNR and FQNEAQ (reference sequence). The CDR3 extends over 15 amino acids. V was clipped by 4 bases and J by 7 bases, with 17 bases between them. This clonotype was seen only a few times. TCRdb reanalysed the RT-PCR reads using MiXCR and keeps one entry per CDR3 protein. The table includes around 150,000 distinct CDR3 sequences, over 30% detected once. This TCR was recovered from a human donor who was either an allogeneic HSCT recipient or a stem cell or donor lymphocyte infusion donor (not recorded which). It is not recorded whose cells these are; they may come from a transplant donor. The chain uses TRBV7-9 and TRBJ1-5; no reliable D call. The sample taken for sequencing was blood, either unsorted or a sorted T cell fraction (not recorded which). Written as DNA, the CDR3 is TGTGCCAGCAGCTGGGGTCACGGGAGGGAGCAGCCCCAGCATTTT. Its protein product is CASSWGHGREQPQHF. Full variable domain (outside the CDR3, taken from reference TRBV7-9 and TRBJ1-5): DTGVSQNPRHKITKRGQNVTFRCDPISEHNRLYWYRQTLGQGPEFLTYFQNEAQLEKSRLLSDRFSAERPKGSFSTLEIQRTEQGDSAMYLCASSWGHGREQPQHFGDGTRLSIL.